A single sample gave rise to the 3 T cell receptor beta chains below, sequenced in a study of T cell changes during pregnancy in multiple sclerosis. The data were produced by immunoSEQ multiplex PCR, yet TCRdb's version contains in-frame clones alone and is incomplete. The sample includes about 49,000 clones, approximately 95% of them seen just once. Sequencing used CD8+ T cells from peripheral blood mononuclear cells, obtained in the first trimester of pregnancy. All receptors come from a female donor with multiple sclerosis, enrolled in a pregnancy study.

V usage is TRBV19 and J usage is TRBJ2-7; TRBD1 matches 7 bases. CDR1 and CDR2 (germline): LNHDA, SQIVND (reference sequence). V was pared by 3 bases and J by 1 base, with 0 bases of the junction left unmatched. The CDR3 is 13 residues long. Here the CDR3 reads CASSMGQSYEQYF. The CDR3 DNA reads as TGTGCCAGTAGTATGGGACAGTCCTACGAGCAGTACTTC.

The chain combines TRBV19 with TRBJ1-1; 7 nucleotides line up with TRBD1. Looked up from germline, CDR1 is LNHDA and CDR2 is SQIVND (reference sequence). The CDR3 spans 15 residues. Unmatched junction bases numbered 9, after V lost 4 bases and J lost 4 bases. The CDR3 is CASSTRQGSLTEAFF. Here the CDR3 DNA reads TGTGCCAGTAGTACTAGACAGGGCAGCCTCACTGAAGCTTTCTTT.

This chain connects TRBV19 to TRBJ1-2, with D unresolved. CDR1 and CDR2 (germline): LNHDA, SQIVND (reference sequence). The CDR3 extends over 13 amino acids. V lost 2 bases, J lost 4 bases, and 8 bases lay in between. CDR3 nucleotides: TGTGCCAGTAGTATAAACGGACTCTATGGCTACACCTTC. It translates to CASSINGLYGYTF.